This TCR beta chain was captured in a study of OX40 agonist ivuxolimab in advanced cancers. The study in broad terms: The costimulatory receptor OX40 (CD134) was targeted by ivuxolimab, a fully human IgG2 agonistic monoclonal antibody. Intravenous ivuxolimab was administered to patients every 2 weeks at six dose levels: 0.01, 0.1, 0.3, 1.5, 3 and 10 mg/kg. Among the 52 dose-escalation patients, around 19 had hepatocellular carcinoma, roughly 15 melanoma, 9 renal cell carcinoma and 9 head and neck cancer. The dose-escalation cohort was 82.7% male with a mean age of about 60 years, ranging from roughly 23 to 90. Prior anti-PD-1, anti-PD-L1 or anti-CTLA-4 therapy was permitted, and 30% to 45% of dose-escalation patients had received checkpoint inhibitors. Three dose-escalation patients achieved partial responses, one with hepatocellular carcinoma and two with cutaneous melanoma. Peripheral TCRbeta sequencing aimed to test whether ivuxolimab altered TCR sequence diversity and caused clonal T-cell expansion. The paper describes the monotherapy dose-escalation part (N = 52 patients) of the phase I trial of ivuxolimab. Beyond this particular receptor, the publication reports: The antigen specificity of the clonally expanded peripheral T cells was not determined. Low levels of normalized T-cell clonal expansion were also seen in some patients who did not respond. On average, CD8+ T cells showed more expanded clones than CD4+ T cells after ivuxolimab. At doses from 0.1 to 3.0 mg/kg, clonal expansion was seen in both CD4+ and CD8+ blood T cells between baseline and week 6. Partial responders in the 0.1-3.0 mg/kg groups had among the lowest normalized peripheral clonal expansion, especially among CD8+ T cells.

Patients with a history of autoimmune disease or receiving systemic immunosuppression were excluded from the trial. Peripheral blood for TCR sequencing was collected from all dose cohorts at baseline, on cycle 4 day 1, and on cycle 7 day 1. The samples were drawn from a first-in-human, open-label, multicenter phase I dose-escalation trial of ivuxolimab. Adults with locally advanced or metastatic melanoma, renal cell carcinoma, hepatocellular carcinoma or head and neck squamous cell carcinoma were enrolled in the trial. Before TCR sequencing, CD4+ T cells and CD8+ T cells from peripheral blood were sorted into separate populations. To sequence the TCRbeta CDR3 region, genomic DNA was isolated from the sorted cells. TCRbeta CDR3 regions were sequenced using the immunoSEQ Assay. What TCRdb holds here is the immuneACCESS table cut down to in-frame rearrangements. Part of the clones is not present; checked against another copy, under half of the missing clones reflect an unresolved V gene, and the others are unexplained. The sample data list roughly 76,000 clones, and 65% to 90% of these were observed just once. Clones ranked in the top ten supply 0.9% to 1.4% of the sample.

Concerning this clone: It lacks a known antigen. The record has no base qualities; no much larger clone is one base away.

Sequences were derived from CD4+ or CD8+ T cells sorted from blood, sampled in a trial of the OX40 agonist ivuxolimab. The receptor comes from an adult with an advanced solid tumor such as melanoma, head and neck, liver or kidney cancer.

The DNA is as follows: TGTGCCAGCAGCCTCCGCATTGGCTGGGATAATTCACCCCTCCACTTT. Its product reads: CASSLRIGWDNSPLHF. This chain joins TRBV7-8 to TRBJ1-6; too little of a D gene remains to name it. CDR1 and CDR2 are drawn from the germline V gene: SGHVS, FQNEAQ. The CDR3, cysteine through phenylalanine, is 16 amino acids long. Of the read, only the CDR3 DNA is kept; its 48 bases are in frame from base 1. Trimming takes 5 bases from V and 5 bases from J, and the germline ends sit 16 bases apart.